This TCR beta chain was recovered during a study of T-cell memory formation after mild COVID-19. Study information: Largely donor-specific sequence clusters came from a couple of donors. General study findings and limits: Later expanders leaned CD4+, whereas day 15 to 85 contracting clones were balanced CD4/CD8.

A 5'RACE reaction primed in the constant segment made cDNA libraries of TCR alpha and TCR beta, and these carried sample barcodes and UMIs. TCRdb ran MiXCR on the 5' RACE reads and lists one entry per CDR3 protein. Counted here are 350,000 to 500,000 distinct CDR3 sequences, around 17% occurring once; the ten biggest clones make up approximately 21%. This clonotype was seen a handful of times. Its antigen is unknown. The CDR3 loop spans 14 amino acids. V lost 5 bases to trimming and J lost 3 bases, with 13 bases between them. The sample taken for sequencing was PBMCs or a T cell subset sorted from them (not recorded which). The rearrangement joins TRBV12-3 or TRBV12-4 to TRBJ1-2; D might be TRBD1 (5 bases). The sequence derives from a man aged 18 to 29 who had mild COVID-19 (a few samples of this study predate the infection). Cell type and time point are not known. CDR3 in amino acids: CASSRGAGHYGYTF. CDR3 nucleotides: TGTGCCAGCAGTCGGGGAGCAGGGCACTATGGCTACACCTTC.